Each of the 13 T cell receptor beta chains below was sequenced from the same sample in a study of shared clonotypes between healthy human individuals. Sequencing used immunoSEQ multiplex PCR; TCRdb keeps in-frame clones, though not all of them. In the table there are millions of clones, about 92% of which are singletons. Sequencing was carried out using naive CD4+ T cells sorted from blood. The subset: CD45RA+ positively selected. The source of these receptors is a man aged 18 to 29 in good health.

The chain joins TRBV30 to TRBJ1-2, with D unclear. The V end lost 4 bases, the J end lost 0 bases, and 12 bases lay between the germline ends. CDR1 and CDR2 from the germline V gene are GTSNPN and SVGIG (reference sequence). The CDR3 sequence is 14 residues long. The CDR3 is CAWIVRSANYGYTF. The CDR3 DNA reads as TGTGCCTGGATTGTCAGGTCAGCTAACTATGGCTACACCTTC.

The chain combines TRBV19 with TRBJ1-5, with D unresolved. V lost 7 bases and J 2 bases, leaving 15 bases between the germline ends. CDR1 is LNHDA, CDR2 SQIVND, per germline (reference sequence). The CDR3 runs 15 residues. The CDR3 reads CASMPVGQGNQPQHF. CDR3 DNA: TGTGCCAGTATGCCCGTTGGTCAGGGCAATCAGCCCCAGCATTTT.

Concerning this clone: Additional DNA sequences in this sample encode the identical CDR3. The chain carries TRBV25-1 and TRBJ1-5; TRBD1 matches 9 bases. Germline V gene sequence: CDR1 MGHDK, CDR2 SYGVNS. This CDR3 region has 14 residues. With 6 bases clipped from V and 0 bases from J, the junction kept 0 bases outside the gene matches. The DNA of the CDR3 is TGTGCCAGCAGGGGACAGGGTAGCAATCAGCCCCAGCATTTT. Encoded protein: CASRGQGSNQPQHF.

The chain combines TRBV15 with TRBJ1-5; D ambiguous. Looked up from germline, CDR1 is LNHNV and CDR2 is YYDKDF (reference sequence). The CDR3 covers 15 residues. Trimming left V 1 base short and J 3 bases short, with 10 bases between. CDR3 nucleotide sequence: TGTGCCACCAGCAGAGCTCAAGTCTCCAATCAGCCCCAGCATTTT. It specifies CATSRAQVSNQPQHF.

The CDR3 spells CASSPHTSGANVLTF. CDR3 bases: TGTGCCAGCAGTCCACACACCTCTGGGGCCAACGTCCTGACTTTC. The chain is built from TRBV28 and TRBJ2-6; D gene uncertain. The V gene's germline CDR1 is MDHEN and CDR2 SYDVKM. V was shortened by 5 bases and J by 0 bases, with 8 bases between the two germline ends. This CDR3 spans 15 amino acids.

This clone is a singleton in its sample. The chain combines TRBV28 with TRBJ1-3; D uncertain. The germline V and J ends were trimmed by 5 bases and 4 bases, with 12 bases remaining between them. Germline V gene lookup returns CDR1 MDHEN and CDR2 SYDVKM. This CDR3 spans 14 amino acids. CDR3 amino acids: CASSPAGEGNTIYF. CDR3 coding DNA: TGTGCCAGCAGTCCCGCGGGTGAGGGAAACACCATATATTTT.

The J gene is TRBJ1-2, the V gene TRBV7-3; a possible D gene is TRBD1 (6 bases). This CDR3 spans 14 amino acids. V was cut by 5 bases and J by 4 bases, with 14 bases left in between. Per germline, CDR1 SGHTA and CDR2 FQGTGA. CDR3 DNA sequence: TGTGCCAGCAGCCCAACACCGACAGGCTATGGCTACACCTTC. The encoded protein is CASSPTPTGYGYTF.

The chain uses TRBV5-4 and TRBJ2-5; 8 nucleotides line up with TRBD1. The V gene end was trimmed by 3 bases and the J gene end by 3 bases; junction bases not matched to a gene: 10. The CDR3 covers 16 residues. Germline values: CDR1 SGHNT, CDR2 YYREEE (reference sequence). CDR3 DNA sequence: TGTGCCAGCAGCTCTAATGTGGACAGGGCTGAAGAGACCCAGTACTTC. The encoded protein is CASSSNVDRAEETQYF.

With respect to this clone: Other DNA sequences within the sample encode an identical CDR3. The chain recombines TRBV18 with TRBJ1-4, with TRBD1 identical over 9 bases. Unmatched junction bases numbered 1, after V lost 3 bases and J lost 2 bases. This CDR3 region has 15 residues. Germline V lookup: CDR1 KGHSH, CDR2 LQKENI. The CDR3 nucleotides read TGTGCCAGCTCACCCGGACAGGGGACTAATGAAAAACTGTTTTTT. This translates into CASSPGQGTNEKLFF. The whole variable domain, filled in from reference TRBV18 and TRBJ1-4, reads NAGVMQNPRHLVRRRGQEARLRCSPMKGHSHVYWYRQLPEEGLKFMVYLQKENIIDESGMPKERFSAEFPKEGPSILRIQQVVRGDSAAYFCASSPGQGTNEKLFFGSGTQLSVL.

The J gene is TRBJ1-2, the V gene TRBV28, with D uncertain. Trimming took 1 base from V and 8 from J, leaving 17 bases between them. The germline V gene encodes CDR1 MDHEN and CDR2 SYDVKM. The CDR3 runs to 15 residues. CDR3 nucleotide sequence: TGTGCCAGCAGTTTATCCATGAAAAGGAGTTGGGGCTACACCTTC. Its protein product is CASSLSMKRSWGYTF.

This chain joins TRBV10-1 and TRBJ2-5; possibly TRBD2 for D (6 bases). The J call may be in error: the DNA end matches TRBJ2-7 better. This CDR3 contains 15 residues. Germline V gives CDR1 WNHNN, CDR2 SYGVQD (reference sequence). CDR3 in amino acids: CASSESRGGSGEQYF. CDR3 nucleotide sequence: TGCGCCAGCAGTGAGTCGAGAGGAGGGAGCGGCGAGCAGTACTTC.

V and J are TRBV19 and TRBJ2-7; TRBD1 agrees at 7 bases. This CDR3 spans 16 amino acids. V lost 5 bases to trimming and J lost 0 bases; unmatched junction nucleotides: 10. CDR1 is LNHDA and CDR2 is SQIVND in the germline V gene (reference sequence). The CDR3 loop reads CASSQDRARSSYEQYF. The CDR3 region has the DNA TGTGCCAGTAGTCAAGACAGGGCCCGGAGCTCCTACGAGCAGTACTTC.

The gene calls are TRBV28 and TRBJ1-1; 7 bases are a match to TRBD1. This CDR3 comprises 14 residues. The V gene's germline CDR1 is MDHEN and CDR2 SYDVKM. J gave up 5 bases and V 4 bases, and 7 bases lay outside the gene matches. Written as DNA, the CDR3 is TGTGCCAGCAGTTCGAGGGGACAGAGGACTGAAGCTTTCTTT. It specifies CASSSRGQRTEAFF.